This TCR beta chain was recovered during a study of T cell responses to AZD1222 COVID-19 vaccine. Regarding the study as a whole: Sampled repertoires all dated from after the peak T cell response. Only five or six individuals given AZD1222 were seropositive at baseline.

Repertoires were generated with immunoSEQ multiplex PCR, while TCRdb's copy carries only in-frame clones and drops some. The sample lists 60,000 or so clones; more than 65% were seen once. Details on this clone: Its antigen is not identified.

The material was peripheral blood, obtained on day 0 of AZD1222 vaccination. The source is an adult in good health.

The DNA of the CDR3 is TGTGCCATCAGTGAGTCACGAATGGGGGGATCCTACAATGAGCAGTTCTTC. It is translated as CAISESRMGGSYNEQFF. The chain joins TRBV10-3 to TRBJ2-1; D might be TRBD2 (6 bases). Trimming removed 0 bases from V and 1 base from J, with 13 bases in between. Germline CDR1 is ENHRY and CDR2 is SYGVKD. This CDR3 has 17 residues.